This T cell receptor beta chain emerged from a study of T cell responses to AZD1222 COVID-19 vaccine. The CDR3 totals 13 residues. Between the trimmed V and J ends, which lost 1 base and 5 bases, there was a span of 8 bases. Germline CDR1 and CDR2: SEHNR and FQNEAQ (reference sequence). TCRdb keeps only in-frame clones here, not all; method: immunoSEQ multiplex PCR. The table lists 150,000 to 180,000 clones, 90% of them singletons, with about 1.6% in the top ten. This clonotype originated in an adult who received the AZD1222 COVID-19 vaccine. V gene TRBV7-9 combines with J gene TRBJ1-1; D is uncertain. The source was peripheral blood, collected 28 days after the second AZD1222 dose. CDR3 amino acids: CASSLGGRTEAFF. CDR3 DNA sequence: TGTGCCAGCAGCTTAGGGGGTCGGACTGAAGCTTTCTTT.